The 17 T cell receptor beta chains reported below all come from one sample, sequenced in a study of blood T cell repertoires in COVID-19. Some clones are missing from TCRdb's copy, which holds only in-frame ones; the method was immunoSEQ multiplex PCR. The table has 130,000 to 150,000 clones, roughly 80% seen once. Sequenced: peripheral blood. The receptors were gathered from a man between 45 and 60 years old with active or convalescent COVID-19.

This rearrangement joins TRBV29-1 to TRBJ1-3, with D possibly matching TRBD1 (6 bases). The CDR3 consists of 14 residues. Trimming stripped 3 bases from V and 0 bases from J, with 9 bases between. Germline V gives CDR1 SQVTM, CDR2 ANQGSEA. The CDR3 here is CSVEGANSGNTIYF. CDR3 DNA sequence: TGCAGCGTTGAGGGGGCTAACTCTGGAAACACCATATATTTT.

The rearrangement uses TRBV18 and TRBJ2-7; 7 bases line up with TRBD1. CDR1 and CDR2 from the germline V gene are KGHSH and LQKENI. Unmatched junction bases numbered 9, after V lost 2 bases and J lost 2 bases. This CDR3 contains 16 residues. The CDR3 DNA reads as TGTGCCAGCTCACCATCGGGACAGTTTCAGACCTACGAGCAGTACTTC. Amino acids: CASSPSGQFQTYEQYF.

The chain links TRBV9 to TRBJ1-1, with TRBD1 as a possible D gene (6 bases). From germline, CDR1 is SGDLS and CDR2 YYNGEE. Deletions cut 0 bases from V and 5 bases from J, with 11 bases between. The length of the CDR3 is 14 residues. The CDR3 region has the DNA TGTGCCAGCAGCGTAGCTAAACAGGGTACTGAAGCTTTCTTT. This gives the protein CASSVAKQGTEAFF.

The rearrangement links TRBV30 to TRBJ1-1; the D gene is possibly TRBD1 (5 bases). CDR3 length: 11 residues. CDR1 and CDR2 (germline): GTSNPN, SVGIG (reference sequence). Trimming cost V 0 bases and J 10 bases, with 9 bases left between them. In DNA, the CDR3 is TGTGCCTGGAGTGTGGGGCAGGGAGCTTTCTTT. Protein product: CAWSVGQGAFF.

V and J are TRBV7-3 and TRBJ2-1; tentatively, D is TRBD2 (6 bases). Trimming stripped 1 base from V and 5 bases from J, with 6 bases between. The CDR3 consists of 13 residues. Looked up from germline, CDR1 is SGHTA and CDR2 is FQGTGA. The CDR3 region is CASSLSGDNEQFF. The CDR3 DNA follows: TGTGCCAGCAGCTTAAGCGGGGACAATGAGCAGTTCTTC.

The chain couples TRBV12-1 to TRBJ2-7; the table's D call, TRBD2, was not checked against the DNA. TRBV12-1 is an annotated pseudogene. This CDR3 comprises 18 residues. CDR3 sequence: CASSLIEGLADYGYEQYF. The CDR3 region has the DNA TGTGCCAGCAGCTTAATTGAGGGACTAGCGGACTACGGGTACGAGCAGTACTTC.

This clone was counted a single time. The chain joins TRBV27 to TRBJ2-3; D possibly corresponds to TRBD2 (6 bases). Germline V gene sequence: CDR1 MNHEY, CDR2 SMNVEV (reference sequence). The CDR3 consists of 15 residues. Trimming removed 6 bases at V and 6 bases at J, with 19 bases between. CDR3 nucleotides: TGTGCCAGCAGCCGTGGGACTCCCATTCCGGATACGCAGTATTTT. Translated, it gives CASSRGTPIPDTQYF.

This sequence joins TRBV3-1 (or the pseudogene TRBV3-2) and TRBJ2-1; 10 nucleotides agree with TRBD2. Germline-derived CDR1 and CDR2 are LGHDT and YNNKEL (reference sequence). The CDR3 runs 18 residues. J lost 4 bases, V lost 4 bases, and 13 bases had no gene match. CDR3 region: CASSPHRPSGRVYNEQFF. The CDR3 region has the DNA TGTGCCAGCAGCCCACACCGCCCAAGCGGGAGGGTGTACAATGAGCAGTTCTTC.

The chain recombines TRBV5-6 with TRBJ2-7; 7 bases are shared with TRBD2. The J segment lost 3 bases and the V segment lost 2 bases, leaving 5 bases of the junction unmatched. The CDR3 runs 14 residues. Per the germline V gene, CDR1 is SGHDT and CDR2 is YYEEEE. The CDR3 DNA reads TGTGCCAGCAGCTTCGGGCTAGCGGACTACGAGCAGTACTTC. This translates into CASSFGLADYEQYF.

This clone was recorded only once. V usage is TRBV18 and J usage is TRBJ2-3, with 12 bases lining up with TRBD2. The junction had 5 bases not matched to a gene; V was cut back by 4 bases and J by 3 bases. The germline V gene encodes CDR1 KGHSH and CDR2 LQKENI. The CDR3 sequence is 16 residues long. In nucleotides, the CDR3 is TGTGCCAGCTCACTGACTAGCGGGAGTTTAACAGATACGCAGTATTTT. Its translation: CASSLTSGSLTDTQYF.

The chain joins TRBV7-9 to TRBJ2-1, with 7 bases fitting TRBD2. CDR1 and CDR2 from the germline V gene are SEHNR and FQNEAQ (reference sequence). J lost 4 bases, V lost 2 bases, and 5 bases had no gene match. The CDR3 covers 15 residues. The CDR3 region has the DNA TGTGCCAGCAGCTTATCTGCGGGAGCTTACAATGAGCAGTTCTTC. Its protein is CASSLSAGAYNEQFF.

The rearrangement joins TRBV5-6 to TRBJ2-3; 9 nucleotides line up with TRBD2. The CDR3 extends over 18 amino acids. The germline V gene encodes CDR1 SGHDT and CDR2 YYEEEE. Trimming took 5 bases from V and 0 from J; bases not matched to a gene: 13. The CDR3 here is CASSLGGEAGGSTDTQYF. CDR3 coding DNA: TGTGCCAGCAGTTTAGGAGGGGAAGCGGGAGGTAGCACAGATACGCAGTATTTT.

DNA for the CDR3: TGTGCCAGCAGCCACAGGGACACTGAAGCTTTCTTT. Translated, it gives CASSHRDTEAFF. The rearrangement uses TRBV3-1 (or the pseudogene TRBV3-2) and TRBJ1-1, with D perhaps TRBD1 (5 bases). CDR3 length equals 12 residues. V was shortened by 3 bases and J by 3 bases, with 5 bases between the two germline ends. Germline V gives CDR1 LGHDT, CDR2 YNNKEL (reference sequence).

This clone was seen a few times. This chain links TRBV5-5 with TRBJ1-5; 9 bases line up with TRBD1. Germline lookup yields CDR1 SGHKS and CDR2 YYEKEE (reference sequence). V was clipped by 2 bases and J by 7 bases; unmatched bases: 4. This CDR3 has 14 residues. The CDR3, as DNA: TGTGCCAGCAGCTTACAGGGGGCAGGGCAGCCCCAGCATTTT. It is translated as CASSLQGAGQPQHF.

This clone has a single count. The chain joins TRBV11-3 to TRBJ1-2, with 7 bases that match TRBD1. Germline V gene data show CDR1 as SGHNT and CDR2 as YENEEA. There are 17 residues in the CDR3. The junction had 17 bases not matched to a gene; V was cut back by 7 bases and J by 3 bases. CDR3 sequence: CASTIWIKGGADYGYTF. The CDR3 coding sequence is TGTGCCAGCACAATATGGATAAAAGGGGGCGCGGACTATGGCTACACCTTC.

This clone has a handful of counts. V and J are TRBV30 and TRBJ2-7, with 8 bases matching TRBD1. The length of the CDR3 is 14 residues. Germline V gene lookup returns CDR1 GTSNPN and CDR2 SVGIG (reference sequence). The J segment lost 6 bases and the V segment lost 3 bases, leaving 10 bases of the junction unmatched. The CDR3 is CAWRLAGGPSEQYF. The CDR3 region has the DNA TGTGCCTGGAGGTTGGCAGGGGGCCCCTCCGAGCAGTACTTC.

V gene TRBV27 combines with J gene TRBJ2-7, with D tentatively TRBD2 (6 bases). The V end lost 2 bases, the J end lost 4 bases, and 12 bases lay between the germline ends. CDR1 is MNHEY, CDR2 SMNVEV, per germline (reference sequence). This CDR3 is built from 14 residues. As DNA, the CDR3 is TGTGCCAGCAGTTTAGCGGGACCGGGATACGAGCAGTACTTC. Encoded protein: CASSLAGPGYEQYF.